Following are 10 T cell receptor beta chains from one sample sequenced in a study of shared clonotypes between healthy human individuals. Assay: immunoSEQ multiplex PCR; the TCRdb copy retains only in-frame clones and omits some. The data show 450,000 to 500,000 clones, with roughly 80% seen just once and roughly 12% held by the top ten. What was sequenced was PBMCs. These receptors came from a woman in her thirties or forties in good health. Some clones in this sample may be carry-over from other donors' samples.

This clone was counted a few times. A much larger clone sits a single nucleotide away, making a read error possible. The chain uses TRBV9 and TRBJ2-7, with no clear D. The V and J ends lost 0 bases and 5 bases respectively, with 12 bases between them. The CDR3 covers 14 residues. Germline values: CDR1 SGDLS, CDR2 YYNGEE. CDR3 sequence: CASSVGADPNEQYF. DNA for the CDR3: TGTGCCAGCAGCGTAGGGGCGGATCCCAACGAGCAGTACTTC.

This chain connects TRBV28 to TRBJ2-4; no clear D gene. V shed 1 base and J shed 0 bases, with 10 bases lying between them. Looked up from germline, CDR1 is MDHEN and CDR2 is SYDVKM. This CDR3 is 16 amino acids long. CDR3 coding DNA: TGTGCCAGCAGTTTATATACGCGGTTAGCCAAAAACATTCAGTACTTC. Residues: CASSLYTRLAKNIQYF.

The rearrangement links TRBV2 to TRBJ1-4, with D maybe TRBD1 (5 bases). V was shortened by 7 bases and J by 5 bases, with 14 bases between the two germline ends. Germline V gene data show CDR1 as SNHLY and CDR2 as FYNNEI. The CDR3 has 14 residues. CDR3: CASTRDAPNEKLFF. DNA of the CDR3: TGTGCCAGCACAAGGGACGCGCCAAATGAAAAACTGTTTTTT.

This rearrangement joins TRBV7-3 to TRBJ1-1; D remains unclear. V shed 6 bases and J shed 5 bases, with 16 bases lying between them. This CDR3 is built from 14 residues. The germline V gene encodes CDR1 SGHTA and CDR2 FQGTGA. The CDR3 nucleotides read TGTGCCAGCAGTGAAGCTGTAAAACTGACTGAAGCTTTCTTT. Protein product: CASSEAVKLTEAFF. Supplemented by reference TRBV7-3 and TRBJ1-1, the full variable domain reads GAGVSQTPSNKVTEKGKYVELRCDPISGHTALYWYRQSLGQGPEFLIYFQGTGAADDSGLPNDRFFAVRPEGSVSTLKIQRTERGDSAVYLCASSEAVKLTEAFFGQGTRLTVV.

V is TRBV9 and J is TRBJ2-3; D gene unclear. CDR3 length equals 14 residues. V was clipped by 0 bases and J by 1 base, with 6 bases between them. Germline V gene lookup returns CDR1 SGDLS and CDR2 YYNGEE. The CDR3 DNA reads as TGTGCCAGCAGCGTAGCCGATGGCACAGATACGCAGTATTTT. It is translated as CASSVADGTDTQYF.

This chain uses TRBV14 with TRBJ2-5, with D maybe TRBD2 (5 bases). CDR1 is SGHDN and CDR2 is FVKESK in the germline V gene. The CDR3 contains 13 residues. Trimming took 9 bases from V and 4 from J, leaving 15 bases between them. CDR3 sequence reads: CASEREFGETQYF. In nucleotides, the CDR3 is TGTGCCAGTGAACGGGAATTTGGAGAGACCCAGTACTTC.

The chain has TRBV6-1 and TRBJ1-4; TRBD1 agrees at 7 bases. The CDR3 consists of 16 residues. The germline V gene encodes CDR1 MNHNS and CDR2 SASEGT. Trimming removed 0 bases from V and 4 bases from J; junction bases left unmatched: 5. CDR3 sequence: CASSEAGGQLNEKLFF. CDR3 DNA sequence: TGTGCCAGCAGTGAAGCAGGGGGACAGCTTAATGAAAAACTGTTTTTT.

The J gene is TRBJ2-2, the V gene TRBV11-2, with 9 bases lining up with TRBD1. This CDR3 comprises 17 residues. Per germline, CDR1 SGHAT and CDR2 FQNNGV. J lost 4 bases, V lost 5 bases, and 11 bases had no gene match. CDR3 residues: CASSINRDRAVTGELFF. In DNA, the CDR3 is TGTGCCAGCAGCATCAACCGGGACAGGGCTGTCACCGGGGAGCTGTTTTTT.

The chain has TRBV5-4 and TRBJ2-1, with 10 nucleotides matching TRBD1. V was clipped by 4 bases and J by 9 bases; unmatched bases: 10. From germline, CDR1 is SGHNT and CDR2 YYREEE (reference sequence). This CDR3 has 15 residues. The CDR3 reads CASSGQGGVPLEQFF. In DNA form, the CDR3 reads TGTGCCAGCAGCGGACAGGGGGGAGTTCCCCTTGAGCAGTTCTTC.

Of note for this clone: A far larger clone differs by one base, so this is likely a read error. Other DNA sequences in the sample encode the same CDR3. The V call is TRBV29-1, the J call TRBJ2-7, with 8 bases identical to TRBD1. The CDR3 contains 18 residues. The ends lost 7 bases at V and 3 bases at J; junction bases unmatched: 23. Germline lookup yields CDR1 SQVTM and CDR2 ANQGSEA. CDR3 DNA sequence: TGCAGCGCCGAGGGTTGTGGGACAGGAATACCCCCTAACTACGAGCAGTACTTC. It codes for CSAEGCGTGIPPNYEQYF.